These 26 T cell receptor beta chains were sequenced from one sample in a study of T cells in Graves' hyperthyroidism and ophthalmopathy. TCR beta CDR3 region amplification was performed from RNA transcripts. The primer set for the first-round RT-PCR of the TCR CDR3 was HTBI. TCRdb itself ran the multiplex PCR reads through MiXCR, one entry per CDR3 protein. The profile shows around 690,000 distinct CDR3 sequences, 15% to 20% of them singletons. Source material: blood. These receptors were obtained from a man in his fifties with Graves' hyperthyroidism.

The table lists this clonotype with a few counts. The V gene is TRBV29-1, the J gene TRBJ1-3; D not certain. CDR1 and CDR2 (germline): SQVTM, ANQGSEA. The CDR3 is 15 residues long. V dropped 0 bases and J dropped 3 bases, with 12 bases sitting between them. CDR3 loop: CSVEDPAAGGNTIYF. CDR3 bases: TGCAGCGTTGAAGATCCAGCCGCCGGTGGAAACACCATATATTTT.

This clonotype was seen repeatedly, ten times or more. J is TRBJ2-5 and V is TRBV27, with D possibly TRBD2 on 6 matching bases. The V end lost 4 bases, the J end lost 5 bases, and 20 bases lay between the germline ends. Germline loops: CDR1 MNHEY, CDR2 SMNVEV (reference sequence). The CDR3 contains 16 residues. CDR3 bases: TGTGCCAGCAGTTCCTCGCGGGACCACCACATCGAGACCCAGTACTTC. It yields the protein CASSSSRDHHIETQYF.

This clonotype was detected only a few times. V and J are TRBV19 and TRBJ2-1; no definite D call. Germline V gene lookup returns CDR1 LNHDA and CDR2 SQIVND (reference sequence). This CDR3 is built from 14 residues. The V end lost 5 bases, the J end lost 4 bases, and 12 bases lay between the germline ends. The CDR3 here is CASSYHRDYNEQFF. The CDR3 DNA reads as TGTGCCAGTAGTTACCACAGAGATTACAATGAGCAGTTCTTC.

This chain uses TRBV4-1 with TRBJ2-5; D possibly corresponds to TRBD2 (5 bases). Per the germline V gene, CDR1 is MGHRA and CDR2 is YSYEKL. The CDR3 runs 16 residues. V was pared by 4 bases and J by 5 bases, with 20 bases between. The CDR3 reads CASSPLGGVLGETQYF. The DNA of the CDR3 is TGCGCCAGCAGCCCCTTAGGAGGAGTTCTAGGGGAGACCCAGTACTTC.

The J gene is TRBJ1-4, the V gene TRBV5-6; the D gene is possibly TRBD1 (5 bases). Trimming took off 5 bases at V and 3 bases at J, with 17 bases between the two ends. Per germline, CDR1 SGHDT and CDR2 YYEEEE. CDR3 length: 16 residues. In DNA form, the CDR3 reads TGTGCCAGCAGTCCGGCAGGGAAAGTGGCTAATGAAAAACTGTTTTTT. Its protein product is CASSPAGKVANEKLFF.

This clonotype was detected many times. This chain uses TRBV2 with TRBJ2-5; D might be TRBD2 (6 bases). Trimming stripped 1 base from V and 5 bases from J, with 11 bases between. The V gene's germline CDR1 is SNHLY and CDR2 FYNNEI. The CDR3 is 14 amino acids. The CDR3 loop reads CASSEGLASETQYF. In nucleotides, the CDR3 is TGTGCCAGCAGTGAAGGGCTAGCGAGCGAGACCCAGTACTTC.

This clonotype appeared once. The chain carries TRBV29-1 and TRBJ2-7; the match to TRBD1 covers 7 bases. The CDR3 runs 15 residues. Looked up from germline, CDR1 is SQVTM and CDR2 is ANQGSEA. Trimming removed 6 bases from V and 2 bases from J; junction bases left unmatched: 13. For the CDR3, the DNA is TGCAGCGTCAGGGGGACCCACGAACCCCCCTACGAGCAGTACTTC. This gives the protein CSVRGTHEPPYEQYF.

This clonotype was seen more than once but under ten times. The chain has TRBV5-1 and TRBJ2-1, with TRBD1 matching 9 bases. The J segment lost 6 bases and the V segment lost 1 base, leaving 8 bases of the junction unmatched. The CDR3 is made up of 16 amino acids. CDR1 is SGHRS, CDR2 YFSETQ, per germline. The CDR3 region has the DNA TGCGCCAGCAGCTTGTCAACACAGGGGGCGCTCAATGAGCAGTTCTTC. Residues: CASSLSTQGALNEQFF.

The V and J genes are TRBV4-1 and TRBJ2-7; a possible D gene is TRBD1 (5 bases). Germline values: CDR1 MGHRA, CDR2 YSYEKL. V dropped 0 bases and J dropped 5 bases, with 17 bases sitting between them. The CDR3 sequence is 16 residues long. CDR3 sequence: CASSQEIGRAGHEQYF. The CDR3 nucleotides are TGCGCCAGCAGCCAAGAAATCGGCAGGGCAGGCCACGAGCAGTACTTC.

The chain combines TRBV28 with TRBJ2-2; a possible D gene is TRBD2 (5 bases). Germline V gene lookup returns CDR1 MDHEN and CDR2 SYDVKM. The CDR3 is made up of 16 amino acids. Trimming pared 2 bases from V and 8 bases from J, leaving 18 bases between. As DNA, the CDR3 is TGTGCCAGCAGTTTAAGAGGATTGGTACTAGAGGGGGAGCTGTTTTTT. This codes for CASSLRGLVLEGELFF.

This clonotype was seen repeatedly, ten times or more. The gene calls are TRBV20-1 and TRBJ1-5; D gene unclear. The CDR3 loop spans 15 amino acids. The germline V and J ends were trimmed by 3 bases and 2 bases, with 14 bases remaining between them. The germline V gene encodes CDR1 DFQATT and CDR2 SNEGSKA (reference sequence). The CDR3 spells CSASIPGGGNQPQHF. The CDR3 DNA follows: TGCAGTGCTAGTATTCCGGGAGGAGGCAATCAGCCCCAGCATTTT.

This chain joins TRBV15 and TRBJ2-7; D is unresolved. Per the germline V gene, CDR1 is LNHNV and CDR2 is YYDKDF (reference sequence). Trimming removed 0 bases from V and 6 bases from J, with 12 bases in between. The CDR3 contains 14 residues. The CDR3 protein is CATSRDLGTREQYF. DNA for the CDR3: TGTGCCACCAGCAGAGATCTAGGCACCCGCGAGCAGTACTTC.

The chain combines TRBV6-5 with TRBJ1-3; D ambiguous. V was cut by 4 bases and J by 4 bases, with 11 bases left in between. The germline V gene has CDR1 MNHEY and CDR2 SVGAGI. The CDR3 is made up of 14 amino acids. CDR3 sequence: CASSLNQPGNTIYF. The CDR3 DNA reads as TGTGCCAGCAGTTTAAATCAACCAGGAAACACCATATATTTT.

The chain joins TRBV11-2 to TRBJ2-7, with D unresolved. The germline V gene encodes CDR1 SGHAT and CDR2 FQNNGV. V was trimmed by 3 bases and J by 7 bases, leaving 10 bases between them. CDR3 length equals 12 residues. The CDR3 DNA reads TGTGCCAGCAGCTTCGAGACTGGTGAGCAGTACTTC. Protein product: CASSFETGEQYF.

In nucleotides, the CDR3 is TGTGCCACCAGCGCTTGGGACGGAGGACCAGATACGCAGTATTTT. It translates to CATSAWDGGPDTQYF. The chain is built from TRBV24-1 and TRBJ2-3; D may correspond to TRBD1 or TRBD2 (5 bases each). The CDR3 has 15 amino acids. Trimming left V 7 bases short and J 4 bases short, with 17 bases between. CDR1 KGHDR and CDR2 SFDVKD come from the germline V gene.

This clonotype was counted ten times or more. The chain combines TRBV28 with TRBJ2-2; D gene ambiguous. The CDR3 totals 16 residues. Trimming stripped 5 bases from V and 2 bases from J, with 15 bases between. Per germline, CDR1 MDHEN and CDR2 SYDVKM. CDR3 protein: CASSPHIGPNTGELFF. The CDR3 DNA reads as TGTGCCAGCAGTCCCCATATCGGGCCTAACACCGGGGAGCTGTTTTTT. Full variable domain (remainder filled in from reference TRBV28 and TRBJ2-2): DVKVTQSSRYLVKRTGEKVFLECVQDMDHENMFWYRQDPGLGLRLIYFSYDVKMKEKGDIPEGYSVSREKKERFSLILESASTNQTSMYLCASSPHIGPNTGELFFGEGSRLTVL.

This clonotype was observed many times. The CDR3 is CASRLTSTSGWAYEQYF. DNA of the CDR3: TGTGCCAGCAGACTAACGTCCACTAGCGGGTGGGCCTACGAGCAGTACTTC. The chain uses TRBV7-2 and TRBJ2-7, with 9 positions matching TRBD2. This CDR3 has 17 residues. CDR1 is SGHTA and CDR2 is FQGNSA in the germline V gene. The V segment lost 6 bases and the J segment 2 bases; nucleotides outside the gene matches: 14.

The rearrangement uses TRBV5-1 and TRBJ2-7; 7 bases align to TRBD1. V was pared by 0 bases and J by 0 bases, with 6 bases of the junction left unmatched. The CDR3 runs 16 residues. Germline CDR1 reads SGHRS; CDR2 reads YFSETQ. The CDR3 DNA reads as TGCGCCAGCAGCTTGGCCGGAAAGGGGGCCTCCTACGAGCAGTACTTC. Protein: CASSLAGKGASYEQYF.

This clonotype has ten or more counts. This chain uses TRBV24-1 with TRBJ2-7; TRBD2 might be the D (6 bases). The CDR3 runs 13 residues. Germline V gives CDR1 KGHDR, CDR2 SFDVKD. Trimming cost V 4 bases and J 2 bases, with 8 bases left between them. CDR3 nucleotides: TGTGCCACCAGTGAGGGGGAGGCCTACGAGCAGTACTTC. It yields the protein CATSEGEAYEQYF.

The chain is built from TRBV7-2 and TRBJ1-4; 7 positions match TRBD1. Germline V gives CDR1 SGHTA, CDR2 FQGNSA. The length of the CDR3 is 15 residues. The trim removed 3 bases at V and 4 bases at J, leaving 5 bases unmatched. DNA for the CDR3: TGTGCCAGCAGCTTTAAGGCAGGGGGTAATGAAAAACTGTTTTTT. It codes for CASSFKAGGNEKLFF.

V usage is TRBV19 and J usage is TRBJ1-5, with a weak D call TRBD1 (5 bases). The germline CDR1 and CDR2 sequences are LNHDA and SQIVND (reference sequence). Trimming took off 7 bases at V and 0 bases at J, with 10 bases between the two ends. This CDR3 has 14 amino acids. CDR3 bases: TGTGCCAGTATGCGACAGAATAGCAATCAGCCCCAGCATTTT. Its protein is CASMRQNSNQPQHF.

This clonotype was picked up many times. For the CDR3, the DNA is TGTGCCAGCAGTTTAGGCAGGCAGCCCCAGCATTTT. Amino acids: CASSLGRQPQHF. This sequence joins TRBV28 and TRBJ1-5; D not resolved. Germline V gene sequence: CDR1 MDHEN, CDR2 SYDVKM. This CDR3 has 12 residues. Trimming left V 2 bases short and J 7 bases short, with 6 bases between.

The chain joins TRBV7-8 to TRBJ2-2, with D perhaps TRBD2 (6 bases). The CDR3 extends over 16 amino acids. Germline values: CDR1 SGHVS, CDR2 FQNEAQ. V was cut by 5 bases and J by 5 bases, with 18 bases left in between. The CDR3 region has the DNA TGTGCCAGCAGCCCCACCCCCAGACTAGTAACCGGGGAGCTGTTTTTT. Encoded protein: CASSPTPRLVTGELFF.

This clonotype was seen a few times. The chain links TRBV6-5 to TRBJ2-3; the D gene is possibly TRBD1 (5 bases). V lost 7 bases, J lost 5 bases, and 10 bases lay in between. The V gene's germline CDR1 is MNHEY and CDR2 SVGAGI. There are 12 residues in the CDR3. CDR3 coding DNA: TGTGCCAGCAAATCTCAGGGAGATACGCAGTATTTT. Protein sequence: CASKSQGDTQYF.

This clonotype was recorded at least ten times. The J gene is TRBJ2-3, the V gene TRBV29-1; no firm D call. CDR3 length: 12 residues. Germline V gene data show CDR1 as SQVTM and CDR2 as ANQGSEA. Trimming pared 8 bases from V and 3 bases from J, leaving 12 bases between. The CDR3 DNA follows: TGCAGCACTCCAGCCGAAACAGATACGCAGTATTTT. Translation gives CSTPAETDTQYF.

About this clonotype itself: Given a much more abundant clone one base away, this may be a read error. This chain uses TRBV20-1 with TRBJ2-7; 9 bases fit TRBD1. After removal of 7 bases from V and 2 bases from J, the junction contained 9 bases not matched to a gene. The CDR3 is 14 residues long. Germline-derived CDR1 and CDR2 are DFQATT and SNEGSKA (reference sequence). In DNA form, the CDR3 reads TGCAGTGTTAACCGGGACAGGGTCCCCTACGAGCAGTACTTC. Translated, it gives CSVNRDRVPYEQYF.